A single sample is the source of the 10 T cell receptor beta chains below, sequenced in a study of T cells in Graves' hyperthyroidism and ophthalmopathy. Researchers took RNA transcripts and amplified the TCR beta CDR3 regions from them. HTBI primers drove first-round RT-PCR of the TCR CDR3. MiXCR was run by TCRdb on the multiplex PCR reads, yielding one entry per CDR3 protein. The sample lists over 300,000 distinct CDR3 sequences; more than 11% were seen once. The sequencing sample was made of blood. All receptors come from a woman aged 55-69 years with Graves' hyperthyroidism.

A word on this clonotype: Since a much larger clone is just one base distant, this may be a read error. The chain employs TRBV5-1 and TRBJ2-1; 7 nucleotides match TRBD2. The germline gives CDR1 SGHRS, CDR2 YFSETQ. The CDR3 extends over 13 amino acids. V was clipped by 7 bases and J by 4 bases; unmatched bases: 5. The CDR3 loop reads CASELAEYNEQFF. The CDR3 DNA is TGCGCCAGCGAGCTAGCGGAATACAATGAGCAGTTCTTC.

J is TRBJ2-1 and V is TRBV12-3 or TRBV12-4; TRBD1 aligns across 11 bases. Germline trimming cut 6 bases from V and 7 bases from J; bases unmatched to any gene: 5. The CDR3 consists of 14 residues. The CDR3, as DNA: TGTGCCAGCAGCCCGGGACAGGGGGATAATGAGCAGTTCTTC. It yields the protein CASSPGQGDNEQFF.

This clonotype was seen at least ten times. V usage is TRBV12-3 or TRBV12-4 and J usage is TRBJ1-5, with D tentatively TRBD1 (5 bases). The V and J ends lost 5 bases and 5 bases respectively, with 19 bases between them. The CDR3 sequence is 16 residues long. For the CDR3, the DNA is TGTGCCAGCAGTCTGCAGGGTCTGAGAAGTTATCAGCCCCAGCATTTT. Translated, it gives CASSLQGLRSYQPQHF.

The chain employs TRBV5-8 and TRBJ2-2; tentative D call: TRBD2 (5 bases). The germline V gene encodes CDR1 SGHTS and CDR2 YDEGEE. The V and J ends lost 7 bases and 0 bases respectively, with 19 bases between them. The CDR3 runs to 17 residues. The DNA of the CDR3 is TGTGCCAGCTCGCGAGGGCACACGCTATCGAACACCGGGGAGCTGTTTTTT. It translates to CASSRGHTLSNTGELFF.

This clonotype was detected many times. This chain links TRBV2 with TRBJ1-1, with unresolved D. Per the germline V gene, CDR1 is SNHLY and CDR2 is FYNNEI. This CDR3 is 14 amino acids long. Trimming pared 8 bases from V and 3 bases from J, leaving 16 bases between. This chain's CDR3 is CASCPTVSYTEAFF. The DNA for the CDR3 is TGTGCCAGCTGCCCTACAGTAAGCTACACTGAAGCTTTCTTT. Full variable domain (outside the CDR3, taken from reference TRBV2 and TRBJ1-1): EPEVTQTPSHQVTQMGQEVILRCVPISNHLYFYWYRQILGQKVEFLVSFYNNEISEKSEIFDDQFSVERPDGSNFTLKIRSTKLEDSAMYFCASCPTVSYTEAFFGQGTRLTVV.

This clonotype was recorded at least ten times. The chain couples TRBV2 to TRBJ1-1; 12 bases line up with TRBD1. Germline CDR1 is SNHLY and CDR2 is FYNNEI. Unmatched junction bases numbered 12, after V lost 6 bases and J lost 4 bases. The CDR3 spans 17 residues. CDR3 region: CASSGDRGRFGSTEAFF. In DNA form, the CDR3 reads TGTGCCAGCAGCGGGGACAGGGGGCGTTTCGGTAGCACTGAAGCTTTCTTT.

The chain carries TRBV11-3 and TRBJ2-5, with unresolved D. CDR1 and CDR2 (germline): SGHNT, YENEEA. The CDR3 totals 15 residues. V lost 4 bases to trimming and J lost 5 bases, with 17 bases between them. Here the CDR3 reads CASSSPRSSGETQYF. The CDR3 nucleotides read TGTGCCAGCAGCTCCCCCCGATCGTCCGGGGAGACCCAGTACTTC.

The V call is TRBV15, the J call TRBJ2-1; the match to TRBD1 covers 11 bases. The CDR3 consists of 18 residues. V shed 0 bases, J shed 6 bases, and the junction held 10 bases outside the gene matches. Per the germline V gene, CDR1 is LNHNV and CDR2 is YYDKDF (reference sequence). CDR3 DNA: TGTGCCACCAGCAGAGATCGTGGACAGGGGGCCTCTTTCAATGAGCAGTTCTTC. Residues: CATSRDRGQGASFNEQFF. The whole variable domain, filled in from reference TRBV15 and TRBJ2-1, reads DAMVIQNPRYQVTQFGKPVTLSCSQTLNHNVMYWYQQKSSQAPKLLFHYYDKDFNNEADTPDNFQSRRPNTSFCFLDIRSPGLGDTAMYLCATSRDRGQGASFNEQFFGPGTRLTVL.

This chain links TRBV19 with TRBJ1-2; D is unclear. Germline assignment: CDR1 LNHDA and CDR2 SQIVND (reference sequence). The CDR3 contains 14 residues. The V and J ends lost 8 bases and 5 bases respectively, with 18 bases between them. The CDR3 region has the DNA TGTGCCAGTCTAACTCCGCGACGAGGATATGGCTACACCTTC. Translated: CASLTPRRGYGYTF.

This clonotype occurred many times. This rearrangement joins TRBV28 to TRBJ1-2; D is unresolved. The CDR3 has 12 residues. In germline, CDR1 is MDHEN, CDR2 SYDVKM. Deletions cut 8 bases from V and 0 bases from J, with 7 bases between. As DNA, the CDR3 is TGTGCCAGCGGGCGAGCTAACTATGGCTACACCTTC. It yields the protein CASGRANYGYTF.